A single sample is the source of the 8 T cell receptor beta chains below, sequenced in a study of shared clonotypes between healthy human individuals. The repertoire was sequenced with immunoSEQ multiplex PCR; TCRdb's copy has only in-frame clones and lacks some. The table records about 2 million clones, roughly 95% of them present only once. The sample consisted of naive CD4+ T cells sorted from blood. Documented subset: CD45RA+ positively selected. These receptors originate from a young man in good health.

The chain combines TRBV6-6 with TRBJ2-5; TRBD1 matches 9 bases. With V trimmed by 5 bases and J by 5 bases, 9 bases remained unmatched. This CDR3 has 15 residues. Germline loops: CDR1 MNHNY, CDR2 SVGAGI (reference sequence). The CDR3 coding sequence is TGTGCCAGCAGTGGACGACAGGGGGTCGGGGAGACCCAGTACTTC. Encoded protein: CASSGRQGVGETQYF.

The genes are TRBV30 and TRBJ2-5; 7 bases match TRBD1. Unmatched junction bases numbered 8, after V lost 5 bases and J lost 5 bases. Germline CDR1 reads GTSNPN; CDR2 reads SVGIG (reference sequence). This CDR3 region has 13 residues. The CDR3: CAWVQGSMETQYF. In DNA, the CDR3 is TGTGCCTGGGTACAGGGGAGCATGGAGACCCAGTACTTC.

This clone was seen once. The CDR3 DNA sequence: TGTGCCACCCGGACTAGCGCAGATACGCAGTATTTT. The encoded protein is CATRTSADTQYF. The genes are TRBV6-6 and TRBJ2-3; TRBD2 matches at 9 bases. This CDR3 is 12 amino acids long. Germline V gene data show CDR1 as MNHNY and CDR2 as SVGAGI (reference sequence). V trimming: 10 bases; J trimming: 4 bases; junction bases outside the gene matches: 3.

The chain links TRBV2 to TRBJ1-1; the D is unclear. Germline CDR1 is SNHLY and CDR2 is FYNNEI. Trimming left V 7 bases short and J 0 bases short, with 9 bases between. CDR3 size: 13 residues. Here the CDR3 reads CASNRAMNTEAFF. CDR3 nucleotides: TGTGCCAGCAATAGGGCGATGAACACTGAAGCTTTCTTT.

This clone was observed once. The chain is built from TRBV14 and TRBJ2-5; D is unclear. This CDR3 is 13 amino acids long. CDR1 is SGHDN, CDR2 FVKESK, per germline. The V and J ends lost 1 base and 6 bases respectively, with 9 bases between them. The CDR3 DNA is TGTGCCAGCAGCCAAGGCTTCGGAAAGACCCAGTACTTC. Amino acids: CASSQGFGKTQYF.

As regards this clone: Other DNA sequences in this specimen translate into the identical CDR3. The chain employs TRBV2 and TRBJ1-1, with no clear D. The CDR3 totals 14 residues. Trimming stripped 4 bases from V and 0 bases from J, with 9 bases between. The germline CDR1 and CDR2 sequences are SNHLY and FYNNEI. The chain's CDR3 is CASSVVELNTEAFF. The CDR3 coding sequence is TGTGCCAGCAGTGTAGTGGAACTGAACACTGAAGCTTTCTTT.

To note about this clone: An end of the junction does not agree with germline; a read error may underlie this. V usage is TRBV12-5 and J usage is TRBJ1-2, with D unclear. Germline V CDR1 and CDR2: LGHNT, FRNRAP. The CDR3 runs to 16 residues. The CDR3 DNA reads TGTGCTAGTGGCTTGGTAATAGGACGTTCTAACTATGGCTACACCTTC. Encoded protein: CASGLVIGRSNYGYTF.

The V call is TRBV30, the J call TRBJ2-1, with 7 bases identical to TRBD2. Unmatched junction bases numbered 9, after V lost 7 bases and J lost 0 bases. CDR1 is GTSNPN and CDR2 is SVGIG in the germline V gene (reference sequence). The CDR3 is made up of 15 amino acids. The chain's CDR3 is CASTRLADSYNEQFF. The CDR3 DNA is TGTGCCTCAACCCGGCTAGCGGACTCCTACAATGAGCAGTTCTTC.